Following are 12 T cell receptor beta chains from one sample sequenced in a study of CD8 T cells in Susac syndrome. Random hexamers primed reverse transcription of about 0.5 to 1 ug RNA. TCRdb fed the immunoSEQ multiplex PCR reads into MiXCR, producing one record per CDR3 protein. The sample includes about 190,000 distinct CDR3 sequences, 95% of them seen just once. The specimen was CD4+ T cells from PBMCs. These receptor sequences come from a human donor with Susac syndrome.

The chain couples TRBV20-1 to TRBJ2-5; D is undetermined. The CDR3 totals 14 residues. V was clipped by 3 bases and J by 2 bases, with 13 bases between them. Germline V gene sequence: CDR1 DFQATT, CDR2 SNEGSKA (reference sequence). The CDR3 DNA reads TGCAGTGCTAGGTCCTCGCAGCGTCAAGAGACCCAGTACTTC. It codes for CSARSSQRQETQYF.

This clonotype was found once. The chain couples TRBV2 to TRBJ2-3, with D tentatively TRBD1 (7 bases). The CDR3 loop spans 16 amino acids. Germline V CDR1 and CDR2: SNHLY, FYNNEI. V was cut by 9 bases and J by 0 bases, with 19 bases left in between. CDR3 in amino acids: CARVHRGGTSTDTQYF. DNA for the CDR3: TGTGCCAGGGTACACAGGGGCGGGACTAGCACAGATACGCAGTATTTT.

The V call is TRBV18, the J call TRBJ2-4, with TRBD1 as a possible D gene (6 bases). V was pared by 4 bases and J by 8 bases, with 18 bases between. The CDR3 extends over 15 amino acids. The germline V gene encodes CDR1 KGHSH and CDR2 LQKENI. This CDR3 is CASSQSTGSGDIQYF. The CDR3, as DNA: TGTGCCAGCTCACAATCAACAGGGAGTGGGGACATTCAGTACTTC. Full variable domain (remainder filled in from reference TRBV18 and TRBJ2-4): NAGVMQNPRHLVRRRGQEARLRCSPMKGHSHVYWYRQLPEEGLKFMVYLQKENIIDESGMPKERFSAEFPKEGPSILRIQQVVRGDSAAYFCASSQSTGSGDIQYFGAGTRLSVL.

The V and J genes are TRBV29-1 and TRBJ2-3, with D perhaps matching TRBD1 (6 bases). Germline V gene lookup returns CDR1 SQVTM and CDR2 ANQGSEA. The CDR3 totals 13 residues. V was pared by 5 bases and J by 3 bases, with 12 bases between. The CDR3 DNA follows: TGCAGCGTTAGGGGGACATTGACAGATACGCAGTATTTT. It codes for CSVRGTLTDTQYF.

There are a few counts of this clonotype. The chain joins TRBV5-6 to TRBJ2-3; D perhaps matches TRBD1 (6 bases). Germline lookup yields CDR1 SGHDT and CDR2 YYEEEE. Trimming took off 0 bases at V and 2 bases at J, with 10 bases between the two ends. This CDR3 region has 15 residues. CDR3 residues: CASSLGGGTTDTQYF. CDR3 in DNA: TGTGCCAGCAGCTTGGGAGGGGGAACCACAGATACGCAGTATTTT.

CDR3 bases: TGTGCCAGCAGCTTAAAGGGTGGTGGCGAGCAGTACTTC. This codes for CASSLKGGGEQYF. V is TRBV7-8 and J is TRBJ2-7; no firm D call. V lost 2 bases, J lost 6 bases, and 11 bases lay in between. CDR1 and CDR2 from the germline V gene are SGHVS and FQNEAQ. The CDR3 covers 13 residues.

V and J are TRBV5-1 and TRBJ1-2; TRBD1 matches at 7 bases. Trimming removed 4 bases from V and 6 bases from J; junction bases left unmatched: 12. Germline CDR1 SGHRS, CDR2 YFSETQ. This CDR3 spans 15 amino acids. CDR3: CASSLTYRGFDGYTF. As DNA, the CDR3 is TGCGCCAGCAGCCTAACCTACAGGGGATTCGATGGCTACACCTTC.

The rearrangement joins TRBV2 to TRBJ2-7, with D possibly matching TRBD1 (6 bases). The V end was cut by 8 bases, the J end by 4 bases, with 21 bases between. Germline V gene data show CDR1 as SNHLY and CDR2 as FYNNEI. The CDR3 runs 15 residues. This chain's CDR3 is CASSPVGTPTYEQYF. CDR3 DNA sequence: TGTGCCAGCTCCCCGGTCGGGACACCGACTTACGAGCAGTACTTC.

CDR3 sequence (DNA): TGTGCCAGCTCAGAGGGACAGCGCTACAATGAGCAGTTCTTC. It is translated as CASSEGQRYNEQFF. J is TRBJ2-1 and V is TRBV18, with 7 bases lining up with TRBD1. The germline gives CDR1 KGHSH, CDR2 LQKENI. The length of the CDR3 is 14 residues. The J segment lost 3 bases and the V segment lost 5 bases, leaving 4 bases of the junction unmatched.

This chain links TRBV18 with TRBJ2-2; D perhaps matches TRBD1 (5 bases). Germline V CDR1 and CDR2: KGHSH, LQKENI. Trimming shortened V by 4 bases and J by 3 bases, and 9 bases separated the two germline ends. The CDR3 runs 14 residues. In DNA form, the CDR3 reads TGTGCCAGCTCACTGGACACGTACACCGGGGAGCTGTTTTTT. This gives the protein CASSLDTYTGELFF.

The V call is TRBV7-2, the J call TRBJ2-7; D remains unclear. CDR1 SGHTA and CDR2 FQGNSA come from the germline V gene. The CDR3 runs to 14 residues. Trimming removed 0 bases from V and 3 bases from J, with 9 bases in between. Here the CDR3 reads CASSLAGYRYEQYF. The CDR3 nucleotides are TGTGCCAGCAGCTTAGCGGGCTACCGCTACGAGCAGTACTTC.

J is TRBJ2-1 and V is TRBV12-3 or TRBV12-4, with TRBD2 matching 9 bases. CDR3 size: 16 residues. Germline trimming cut 1 base from V and 8 bases from J; bases unmatched to any gene: 9. Here the CDR3 reads CASSLVAGGPFDEQFF. The CDR3 DNA is TGTGCCAGCAGTTTAGTGGCGGGGGGGCCGTTCGATGAGCAGTTCTTC.